The clone carrying this T cell receptor beta chain has a count of ten or more. What it recognizes is unknown. The sample is drawn from a study of post-analysis software for immune sequencing data. Overall study context: There were relapsing-remitting, secondary progressive and progressive-relapsing multiple sclerosis among the disease courses included. The study's findings and limits: TRBV5-6, TRBV5-1 and TRBV20-1 were among five TRBV segments more frequent in patients than controls. In multiple sclerosis, normalized Chao1 diversity was significantly below that of controls.

Trimming at V came to 1 base and at J to 9 bases, leaving 7 bases not matched to a gene. Per the germline V gene, CDR1 is MGHRA and CDR2 is YSYEKL. The CDR3 totals 14 residues. The TCR beta cDNA libraries carried unique molecular identifiers. Each batch of roughly 0.9 to 10 million T cells produced hundreds of thousands of cDNA molecules. TCRdb recomputed calls from the PCR reads with MiXCR, one row per CDR3 protein. The profile covers approximately 250,000 distinct CDR3 sequences, with roughly a third appearing a single time and approximately 4.6% taken by the ten largest. V and J are TRBV4-1 and TRBJ2-5; 8 nucleotides match TRBD2. Sequencing was done on a sample of blood. This clonotype was obtained from a girl aged 5 to 17 with multiple sclerosis. CDR3 protein: CASSQAAGVNPQYF. CDR3 DNA: TGCGCCAGCAGCCAAGCAGCGGGAGTCAACCCCCAGTACTTC.